Listed here are 3 T cell receptor beta chains from one sample, sequenced in a study of shared clonotypes between healthy human individuals. Here immunoSEQ multiplex PCR was the method, and the copy in TCRdb shows in-frame clones only, minus some. The top ten hold 30% to 35% of the sample, which has fewer than 850,000 clones, roughly 91% seen once. Input material: memory CD8+ T cells from PBMCs. Subset here: CD45RO+ cells pooled with CCR7-negative TemRA cells. These receptors all come from a man between 18 and 35 years old in good health. Some clones in this sample may be carry-over from other donors' samples.

The V and J genes are TRBV30 and TRBJ1-3; no reliable D call. The CDR3 spans 15 residues. Germline V gene sequence: CDR1 GTSNPN, CDR2 SVGIG (reference sequence). V was cut by 0 bases and J by 0 bases, with 9 bases left in between. The CDR3 DNA reads as TGTGCCTGGAGTGTGAACACCTTCTCTGGAAACACCATATATTTT. This sequence encodes CAWSVNTFSGNTIYF.

The chain is built from TRBV7-9 and TRBJ2-5, with 7 bases identical to TRBD1. The germline V gene has CDR1 SEHNR and CDR2 FQNEAQ (reference sequence). Trimming removed 8 bases from V and 2 bases from J; junction bases left unmatched: 11. The CDR3 consists of 15 residues. CDR3 DNA sequence: TGTGCCAGCGGTTACAGGGGAGCGGAACAAGAGACCCAGTACTTC. Translated: CASGYRGAEQETQYF.

The rearrangement links TRBV7-9 to TRBJ1-2; D is unclear. V was pared by 5 bases and J by 3 bases, with 10 bases between. The CDR3 contains 13 residues. Germline V gene lookup returns CDR1 SEHNR and CDR2 FQNEAQ (reference sequence). The CDR3 region has the DNA TGTGCCAGCAGCAAACTCCCTCACTATGGCTACACCTTC. Translated: CASSKLPHYGYTF.